This TCR beta chain comes out of a study of TIL therapy for anti-PD-1-resistant metastatic lung cancer. This was the immunoSEQ v3 assay. Measured with immunoSEQ multiplex PCR; TCRdb has only the in-frame clones, and not every one. The sample holds about 59,000 clones, more than 60% seen once. This CDR3 spans 15 amino acids. Germline V gene sequence: CDR1 SGHDT, CDR2 YYEEEE. Trimming cost V 1 base and J 7 bases; bases outside gene matches: 4. Time point here: pre-treatment sample, taken before nivolumab and TIL therapy. This TCR came from a person aged 25-79 years with non-small cell lung cancer. The source was blood, collected at baseline. The chain has TRBV5-6 and TRBJ1-5, with 11 bases aligning to TRBD1. For the CDR3, the DNA is TGTGCCAGCAGCTTGTTGGGACAGGGGGGCCAGCCCCAGCATTTT. The encoded protein is CASSLLGQGGQPQHF. The variable domain in full, with the rest retrieved from reference TRBV5-6 and TRBJ1-5, is DAGVTQSPTHLIKTRGQQVTLRCSPKSGHDTVSWYQQALGQGPQFIFQYYEEEERQRGNFPDRFSGHQFPNYSSELNVNALLLGDSALYLCASSLLGQGGQPQHFGDGTRLSIL.